Listed here are 14 T cell receptor beta chains from one sample, sequenced in a study of T-cell reconstitution after alpha-beta-depleted transplantation in children. This sample's TCRbeta library carried unique molecular identifier barcodes. From the PCR reads, TCRdb called clonotypes with MiXCR, one entry per CDR3 protein. The repertoire consists of some 450,000 distinct CDR3 sequences, with approximately 41% occurring once and the leading ten covering roughly 27%. Sample: PBMCs, taken before TCRalphabeta/CD19-depleted stem cell transplant. These receptors originate from a girl aged 2 to 10 with aplastic anemia, due to receive a stem cell transplant.

This clonotype has a handful of counts. The chain combines TRBV27 with TRBJ2-4, with D maybe TRBD1 (5 bases). V was pared by 5 bases and J by 8 bases, with 16 bases between. Germline CDR1 and CDR2: MNHEY and SMNVEV (reference sequence). This CDR3 comprises 14 residues. Here the CDR3 DNA reads TGTGCCAGCAGTCCTAACCCAGGGTGGTACATTCAGTACTTC. Amino acid sequence: CASSPNPGWYIQYF.

V gene TRBV20-1 combines with J gene TRBJ2-1; D may be TRBD2 (6 bases). CDR3 length: 17 amino acids. Trimming stripped 3 bases from V and 2 bases from J, with 20 bases between. Germline V lookup: CDR1 DFQATT, CDR2 SNEGSKA (reference sequence). The CDR3 region has the DNA TGCAGTGCTAGTCCCCGCATATTGGCGGGACCCTACAATGAGCAGTTCTTC. Its translation is CSASPRILAGPYNEQFF.

The rearrangement uses TRBV30 and TRBJ2-7; 13 bases agree with TRBD2. The CDR3 sequence is 15 residues long. Germline CDR1 reads GTSNPN; CDR2 reads SVGIG (reference sequence). The ends lost 7 bases at V and 4 bases at J; junction bases unmatched: 10. For the CDR3, the DNA is TGTGCCTTCGTCGGACTAGCGGGAGCGAAATACGAGCAGTACTTC. Its translation is CAFVGLAGAKYEQYF.

This clonotype was seen a few times. The chain combines TRBV12-3 or TRBV12-4 with TRBJ2-1; 7 bases are a match to TRBD2. CDR3 length: 15 amino acids. V gave up 9 bases and J gave up 0 bases; unmatched junction bases: 8. The CDR3 nucleotides read TGTGCCAGTGGCCGCGGGGGTAGCTCCTACAATGAGCAGTTCTTC. It encodes CASGRGGSSYNEQFF.

This clonotype was detected once. The DNA of the CDR3 is TGTGCCAGCAGTTATCAGGGCAGCGAAGCTTTCTTT. Its protein product is CASSYQGSEAFF. This chain connects TRBV6-5 to TRBJ1-1; TRBD1 is a possible D gene (5 bases). Trimming shortened V by 3 bases and J by 8 bases, and 10 bases separated the two germline ends. CDR1 MNHEY and CDR2 SVGAGI come from the germline V gene. The CDR3 spans 12 residues.

The gene calls are TRBV5-5 and TRBJ2-1; D is uncertain. Germline assignment: CDR1 SGHKS and CDR2 YYEKEE (reference sequence). The germline V and J ends were trimmed by 0 bases and 3 bases, with 10 bases remaining between them. This CDR3 is 15 amino acids long. The CDR3 nucleotides are TGTGCCAGCAGCTTGGTGAATAGGGTCTACAATGAGCAGTTCTTC. As protein: CASSLVNRVYNEQFF.

The chain is built from TRBV11-2 and TRBJ2-1; 9 bases agree with TRBD2. Germline CDR1 SGHAT, CDR2 FQNNGV. The CDR3 runs 15 residues. The junction had 5 bases not matched to a gene; V was cut back by 3 bases and J by 5 bases. The CDR3, as DNA: TGTGCCAGCAGCTTCAATAGCGGGAGCCACAATGAGCAGTTCTTC. Amino acids: CASSFNSGSHNEQFF.

The rearrangement links TRBV6-2 or TRBV6-3 to TRBJ2-1, with 8 bases matching TRBD2. V trimming: 2 bases; J trimming: 4 bases; junction bases outside the gene matches: 10. From germline, CDR1 is MNHEY and CDR2 SVGEGT. The CDR3 runs to 17 residues. CDR3 coding DNA: TGTGCCAGCAGTTACGACACTAGCGGATTTAATTACAATGAGCAGTTCTTC. This sequence encodes CASSYDTSGFNYNEQFF.

The J gene is TRBJ2-7, the V gene TRBV7-4, with TRBD2 matching 10 bases. Per the germline V gene, CDR1 is SGHVT and CDR2 is SQSDAQ. CDR3 length: 18 residues. With V trimmed by 2 bases and J by 0 bases, 10 bases remained unmatched. The CDR3 loop is CASSLRPTTSGDSYEQYF. In nucleotides, the CDR3 is TGTGCCAGCAGCTTACGACCAACCACTAGCGGGGACTCCTACGAGCAGTACTTC. Complete variable domain (other parts from reference TRBV7-4 and TRBJ2-7): GAGVSQSPRYKVAKRGRDVALRCDSISGHVTLYWYRQTLGQGSEVLTYSQSDAQRDKSGRPSGRFSAERPERSVSTLKIQRTEQGDSAVYLCASSLRPTTSGDSYEQYFGPGTRLTVT.

The gene calls are TRBV7-2 and TRBJ2-3; 7 bases are a match to TRBD1. The V gene end was trimmed by 1 base and the J gene end by 0 bases; junction bases not matched to a gene: 4. Germline V gene data show CDR1 as SGHTA and CDR2 as FQGNSA. There are 16 residues in the CDR3. The DNA for the CDR3 is TGTGCCAGCAGCTTAGAAGGGGGCCCTAGCACAGATACGCAGTATTTT. This sequence encodes CASSLEGGPSTDTQYF.

This clonotype was observed many times. V and J are TRBV20-1 and TRBJ1-2; weak D call: TRBD1 (6 bases). V gave up 0 bases and J gave up 5 bases, with 16 bases separating them. Germline V gene sequence: CDR1 DFQATT, CDR2 SNEGSKA (reference sequence). The CDR3 is 15 residues long. The chain's CDR3 is CSARESRGQLYGYTF. The CDR3 DNA follows: TGCAGTGCTAGAGAATCTCGTGGACAGTTATATGGCTACACCTTC.

The chain has TRBV7-9 and TRBJ2-1; no clear D gene. This CDR3 comprises 12 residues. V shed 4 bases and J shed 9 bases, with 10 bases lying between them. CDR1 is SEHNR and CDR2 is FQNEAQ in the germline V gene (reference sequence). This chain's CDR3 is CASSWDSGEQFF. As DNA, the CDR3 is TGTGCCAGCAGCTGGGATTCGGGTGAGCAGTTCTTC. Full variable domain (rest looked up from reference TRBV7-9 and TRBJ2-1): DTGVSQNPRHKITKRGQNVTFRCDPISEHNRLYWYRQTLGQGPEFLTYFQNEAQLEKSRLLSDRFSAERPKGSFSTLEIQRTEQGDSAMYLCASSWDSGEQFFGPGTRLTVL.

This clonotype was recorded many times. The chain has TRBV4-2 and TRBJ2-3; TRBD2 matches 8 bases. The CDR3 has 17 residues. Germline CDR1 and CDR2: LGHNA and YNFKEQ. With 0 bases clipped from V and 6 bases from J, the junction kept 11 bases outside the gene matches. The CDR3 nucleotides are TGTGCCAGCAGCCAAGATCCCCCCGGGACTAGGGACGATACGCAGTATTTT. Translating gives CASSQDPPGTRDDTQYF.

This clonotype has only a few counts. J is TRBJ2-6 and V is TRBV28, with D perhaps matching TRBD2 (5 bases). The length of the CDR3 is 19 residues. V shed 3 bases and J shed 0 bases, with 18 bases lying between them. Per the germline V gene, CDR1 is MDHEN and CDR2 is SYDVKM. CDR3 sequence (DNA): TGTGCCAGCAGTTTTTCGCGGCGGGTCGGCGTCTCTGGGGCCAACGTCCTGACTTTC. Translated: CASSFSRRVGVSGANVLTF. Using reference TRBV28 and TRBJ2-6 for the parts outside the CDR3, the full variable domain is DVKVTQSSRYLVKRTGEKVFLECVQDMDHENMFWYRQDPGLGLRLIYFSYDVKMKEKGDIPEGYSVSREKKERFSLILESASTNQTSMYLCASSFSRRVGVSGANVLTFGAGSRLTVL.